By sample share, the clone carrying this T cell receptor (beta chain) is medium-sized. The CDR3 is 13 amino acids. Trimming shortened V by 1 base and J by 8 bases, and 11 bases separated the two germline ends. The germline V gene has CDR1 MNHNY and CDR2 SVGAGI (reference sequence). The sample is drawn from a study of cytomegalovirus exposure and HLA in healthy donors. Use of 60 Vbeta and 13 Jbeta primers characterized the PCR. Per the original data handling: There were around 80 million unique TCR beta chains by a later count, and 10 million to 12 million of them were shared. Measured with immunoSEQ multiplex PCR; TCRdb has only the in-frame clones, and not every one. V and J calls and clone size are given by that table; D and trimming were obtained from the DNA. This table has about 94,000 clones, more than 75% appearing once.

This chain connects TRBV6-6 to TRBJ1-1; D remains ambiguous. Source material: PBMCs. The sequence was obtained from a middle-aged woman in good health and CMV-seronegative. The CDR3 nucleotides read TGTGCCAGCAGTTACTTACGGGAGGGAGAAGCTTTCTTT. Protein: CASSYLREGEAFF.